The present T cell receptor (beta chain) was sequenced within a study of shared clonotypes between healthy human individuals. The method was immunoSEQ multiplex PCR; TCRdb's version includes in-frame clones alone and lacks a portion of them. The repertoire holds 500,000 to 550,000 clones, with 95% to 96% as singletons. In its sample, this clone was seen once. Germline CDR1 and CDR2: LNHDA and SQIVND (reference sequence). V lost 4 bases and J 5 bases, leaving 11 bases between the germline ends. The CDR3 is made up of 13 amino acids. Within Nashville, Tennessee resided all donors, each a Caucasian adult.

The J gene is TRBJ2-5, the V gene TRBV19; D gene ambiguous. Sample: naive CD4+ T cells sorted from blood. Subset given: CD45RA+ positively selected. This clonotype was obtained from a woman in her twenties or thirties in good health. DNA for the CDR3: TGTGCCAGTAGTACGCCCGCCTGGGAGACCCAGTACTTC. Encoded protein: CASSTPAWETQYF.